This T cell receptor beta chain derives from a study of CXCR3-negative and CXCR3-positive naive CD8 T cells. Whole-study findings and limits: For CXCR3-positive naive cells, TRB CDR3s were more hydrophobic than those of CXCR3-negative naive cells. Similar TRBV-TRBJ usage was seen in naive cells (both CXCR3-negative and CXCR3-positive), but memory cells differed.

TRB cDNA libraries were made by UMI-labeled 5' RACE. TCRdb derives one entry per CDR3 protein from the 5' RACE reads, leaving out DNA. The listing records some 99,000 distinct CDR3 sequences. A word on this clonotype: Its antigen remains unidentified.

The CDR3 runs to 12 residues. Germline CDR1 is SQVTM and CDR2 is ANQGSEA. This receptor was identified in a human donor in good health. Some clones in this sample may be carry-over from other donors' samples. The sequenced material came from naive CXCR3+ CD8+ T cells from blood. Documented subset: CD45RO-CCR7+CD27+CD95- naive CD8+ T cells expressing CXCR3 (TNR3+). V is TRBV29-1 and J is TRBJ1-2; TCRdb lists TRBD1, though no DNA is available to test this call. CDR3 in amino acids: CSVDGTLYGYTF.